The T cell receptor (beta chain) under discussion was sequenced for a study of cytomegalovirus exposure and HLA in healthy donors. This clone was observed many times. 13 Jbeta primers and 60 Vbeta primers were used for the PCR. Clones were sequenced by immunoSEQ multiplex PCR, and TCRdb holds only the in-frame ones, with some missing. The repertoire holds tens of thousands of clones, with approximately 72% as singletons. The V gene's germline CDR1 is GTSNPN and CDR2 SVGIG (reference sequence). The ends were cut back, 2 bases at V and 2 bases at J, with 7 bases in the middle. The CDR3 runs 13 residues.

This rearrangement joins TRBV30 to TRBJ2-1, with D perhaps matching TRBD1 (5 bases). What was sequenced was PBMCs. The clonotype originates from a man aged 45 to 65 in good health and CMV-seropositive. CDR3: CAWSLGPYNEQFF. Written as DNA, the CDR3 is TGTGCCTGGAGTTTGGGGCCCTACAATGAGCAGTTCTTC.